The 3 T cell receptor beta chains below come from one sample, sequenced in a study of shared clonotypes between healthy human individuals. Data came from immunoSEQ multiplex PCR; TCRdb stores just in-frame clones and leaves some out. The sample lists some 630,000 clones; approximately 75% were seen once. Sequencing was carried out using memory CD4+ T cells sorted from blood. Subset of the sample: CD45RA-negative fraction. These receptors all stem from a woman in her twenties or thirties in good health.

This clone was found a few times. This chain uses TRBV6-6 with TRBJ1-2; 7 bases align to TRBD1. The CDR3 contains 15 residues. Germline-derived CDR1 and CDR2 are MNHNY and SVGAGI (reference sequence). J lost 2 bases, V lost 6 bases, and 9 bases had no gene match. The CDR3 protein is CASRLQGGANYGYTF. The CDR3 region has the DNA TGTGCCAGCAGACTCCAAGGGGGCGCAAACTATGGCTACACCTTC.

This clone was found a few times. This chain uses TRBV28 with TRBJ1-1; D uncertain. V was cut by 3 bases and J by 5 bases, with 13 bases left in between. This CDR3 is built from 14 residues. Per the germline V gene, CDR1 is MDHEN and CDR2 is SYDVKM. For the CDR3, the DNA is TGTGCCAGCAGTTTGCAGAACAGTCTTACTGAAGCTTTCTTT. Translated, it gives CASSLQNSLTEAFF.

This clone was picked up one time. The chain has TRBV27 and TRBJ2-7; 10 bases line up with TRBD2. Looked up from germline, CDR1 is MNHEY and CDR2 is SMNVEV (reference sequence). V lost 2 bases, J lost 6 bases, and 7 bases stayed unmatched. CDR3 length: 15 residues. The chain's CDR3 is CASSLVSSGSREQYF. Written as DNA, the CDR3 is TGTGCCAGCAGTTTAGTGTCTAGCGGGAGCCGCGAGCAGTACTTC.